This T cell receptor (beta chain) was sequenced for a study of T cells after yellow fever vaccination. Study observations and caveats: The study re-detected most primary-vaccination clones after the booster (under 97% CD4, almost 90% CD8). When the response was secondary, it was weaker but reached its peak faster, day 5 versus 15.

With respect to this clonotype: Antigen specificity is unknown. One end of the junction is discordant with germline, which a read error may explain.

TCR cDNA, made by 5'RACE template switching, carried an added universal primer site and UMIs. TCRdb used MiXCR to reprocess the 5' RACE reads, holding one entry per CDR3 protein. The top ten hold around 3.5% of the sample, which has some 300,000 distinct CDR3 sequences, under 9% seen once. Sample: CD4+ T cells sorted from PBMCs, taken 5 days after the yellow fever booster vaccination. The TCR sequence derives from a man aged 18-30 years who received the YFV17D yellow fever vaccine.

The CDR3 reads CASSLQVLAGAFSHNEQFF. DNA of the CDR3: TGTGCCAGCAGCTTACAAGTACTAGCGGGTGCCTTCTCCCACAATGAGCAGTTCTTC. The rearrangement links TRBV7-2 to TRBJ2-1; 9 bases align to TRBD2. The CDR3 is 19 amino acids. Germline V gene lookup returns CDR1 SGHTA and CDR2 FQGNSA.